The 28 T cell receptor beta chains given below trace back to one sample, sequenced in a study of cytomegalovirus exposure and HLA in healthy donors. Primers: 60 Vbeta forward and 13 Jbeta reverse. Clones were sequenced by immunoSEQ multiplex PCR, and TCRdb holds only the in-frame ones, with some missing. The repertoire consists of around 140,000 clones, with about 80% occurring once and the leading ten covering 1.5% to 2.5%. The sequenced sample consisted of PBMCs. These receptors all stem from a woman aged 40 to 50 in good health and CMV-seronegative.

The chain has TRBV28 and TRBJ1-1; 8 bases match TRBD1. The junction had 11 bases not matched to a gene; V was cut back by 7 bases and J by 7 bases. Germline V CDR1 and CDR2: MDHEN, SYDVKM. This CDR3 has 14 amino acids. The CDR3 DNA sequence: TGTGCCAGCACCTCGGGGGACAGGATCTATGAAGCTTTCTTT. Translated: CASTSGDRIYEAFF. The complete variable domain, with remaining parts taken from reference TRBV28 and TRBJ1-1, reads DVKVTQSSRYLVKRTGEKVFLECVQDMDHENMFWYRQDPGLGLRLIYFSYDVKMKEKGDIPEGYSVSREKKERFSLILESASTNQTSMYLCASTSGDRIYEAFFGQGTRLTVV.

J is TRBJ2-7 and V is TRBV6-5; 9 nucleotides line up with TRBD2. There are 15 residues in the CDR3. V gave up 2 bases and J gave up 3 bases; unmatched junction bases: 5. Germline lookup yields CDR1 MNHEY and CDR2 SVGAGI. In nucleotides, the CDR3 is TGTGCCAGCAGTTACACCGGAGCGGGAGGCTACGAGCAGTACTTC. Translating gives CASSYTGAGGYEQYF.

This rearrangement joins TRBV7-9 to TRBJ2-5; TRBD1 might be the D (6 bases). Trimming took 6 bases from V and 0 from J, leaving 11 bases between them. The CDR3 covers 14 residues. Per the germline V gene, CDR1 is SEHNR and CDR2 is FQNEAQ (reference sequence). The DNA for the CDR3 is TGTGCCAGCAGACCCGGACAGAACCAAGAGACCCAGTACTTC. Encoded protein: CASRPGQNQETQYF.

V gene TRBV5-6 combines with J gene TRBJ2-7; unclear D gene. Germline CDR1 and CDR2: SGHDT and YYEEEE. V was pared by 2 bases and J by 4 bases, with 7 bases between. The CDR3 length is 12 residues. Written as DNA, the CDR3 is TGTGCCAGCAGCTTAACGAGGTACGAGCAGTACTTC. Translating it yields CASSLTRYEQYF.

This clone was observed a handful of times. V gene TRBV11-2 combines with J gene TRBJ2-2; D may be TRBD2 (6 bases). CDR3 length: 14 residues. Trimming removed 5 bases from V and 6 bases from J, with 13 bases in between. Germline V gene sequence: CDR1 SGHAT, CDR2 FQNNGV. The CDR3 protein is CASSPGDLPGELFF. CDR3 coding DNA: TGTGCCAGCAGCCCTGGGGACTTGCCCGGGGAGCTGTTTTTT. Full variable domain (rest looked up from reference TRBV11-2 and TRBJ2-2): EAGVAQSPRYKIIEKRQSVAFWCNPISGHATLYWYQQILGQGPKLLIQFQNNGVVDDSQLPKDRFSAERLKGVDSTLKIQPAKLEDSAVYLCASSPGDLPGELFFGEGSRLTVL.

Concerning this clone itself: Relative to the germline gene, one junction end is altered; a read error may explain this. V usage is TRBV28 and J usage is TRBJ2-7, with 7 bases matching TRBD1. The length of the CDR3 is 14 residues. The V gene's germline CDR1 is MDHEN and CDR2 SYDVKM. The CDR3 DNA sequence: TGTGCCAGCAGTCTACTCAGGGGGAACTACGAGCAGTATTTC. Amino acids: CASSLLRGNYEQYF.

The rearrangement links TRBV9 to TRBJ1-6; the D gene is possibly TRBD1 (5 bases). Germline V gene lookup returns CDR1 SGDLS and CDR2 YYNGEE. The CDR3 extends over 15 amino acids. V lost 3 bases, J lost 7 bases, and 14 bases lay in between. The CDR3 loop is CASSGGQGRNSPLHF. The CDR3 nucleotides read TGTGCCAGCAGCGGAGGACAAGGAAGGAATTCACCCCTCCACTTT.

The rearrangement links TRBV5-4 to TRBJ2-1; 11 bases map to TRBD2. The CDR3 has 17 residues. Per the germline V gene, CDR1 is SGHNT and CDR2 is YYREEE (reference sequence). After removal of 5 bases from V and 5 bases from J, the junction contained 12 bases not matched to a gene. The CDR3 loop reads CASSSTSGTTMNNEQFF. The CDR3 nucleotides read TGTGCCAGCAGTTCGACTAGCGGGACAACAATGAACAATGAGCAGTTCTTC.

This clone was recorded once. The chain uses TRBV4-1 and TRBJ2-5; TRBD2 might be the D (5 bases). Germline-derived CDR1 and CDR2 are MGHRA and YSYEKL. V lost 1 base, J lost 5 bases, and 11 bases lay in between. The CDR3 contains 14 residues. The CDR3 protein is CASSQGGLEETQYF. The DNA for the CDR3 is TGCGCCAGCAGCCAAGGCGGACTGGAGGAGACCCAGTACTTC.

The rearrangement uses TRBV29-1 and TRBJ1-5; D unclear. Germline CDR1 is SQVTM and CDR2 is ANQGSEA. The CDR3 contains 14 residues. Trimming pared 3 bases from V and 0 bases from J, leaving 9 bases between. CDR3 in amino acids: CSVELLYSNQPQHF. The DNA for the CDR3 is TGCAGCGTTGAGTTACTGTATAGCAATCAGCCCCAGCATTTT. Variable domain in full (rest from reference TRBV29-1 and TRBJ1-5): SAVISQKPSRDICQRGTSLTIQCQVDSQVTMMFWYRQQPGQSLTLIATANQGSEATYESGFVIDKFPISRPNLTFSTLTVSNMSPEDSSIYLCSVELLYSNQPQHFGDGTRLSIL.

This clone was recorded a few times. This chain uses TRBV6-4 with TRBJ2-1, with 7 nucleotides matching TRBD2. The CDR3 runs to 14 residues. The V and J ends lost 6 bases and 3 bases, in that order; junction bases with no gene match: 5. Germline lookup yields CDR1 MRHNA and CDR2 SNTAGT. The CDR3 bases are TGTGCCAGCAGGCCGAGCGGGAACTACAATGAGCAGTTCTTC. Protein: CASRPSGNYNEQFF.

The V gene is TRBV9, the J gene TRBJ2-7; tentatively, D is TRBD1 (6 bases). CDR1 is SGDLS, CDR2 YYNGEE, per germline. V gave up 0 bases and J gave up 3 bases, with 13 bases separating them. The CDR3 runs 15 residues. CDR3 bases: TGTGCCAGCAGCGTAGTCGGGACAAGTATCTACGAGCAGTACTTC. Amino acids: CASSVVGTSIYEQYF.

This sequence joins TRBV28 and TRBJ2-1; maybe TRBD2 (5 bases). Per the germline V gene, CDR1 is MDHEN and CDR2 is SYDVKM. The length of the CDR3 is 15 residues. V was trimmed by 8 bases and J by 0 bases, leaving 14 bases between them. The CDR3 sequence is CASLGSSLSYNEQFF. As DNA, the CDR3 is TGTGCCAGCCTAGGGTCTAGCCTCTCCTACAATGAGCAGTTCTTC.

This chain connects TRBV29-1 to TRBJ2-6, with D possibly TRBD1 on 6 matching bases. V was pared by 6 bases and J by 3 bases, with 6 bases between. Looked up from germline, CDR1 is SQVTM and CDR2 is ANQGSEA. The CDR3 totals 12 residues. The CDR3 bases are TGCAGCGTGACAGGTGGGGCCAACGTCCTGACTTTC. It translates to CSVTGGANVLTF. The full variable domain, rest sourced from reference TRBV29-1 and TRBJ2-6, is SAVISQKPSRDICQRGTSLTIQCQVDSQVTMMFWYRQQPGQSLTLIATANQGSEATYESGFVIDKFPISRPNLTFSTLTVSNMSPEDSSIYLCSVTGGANVLTFGAGSRLTVL.

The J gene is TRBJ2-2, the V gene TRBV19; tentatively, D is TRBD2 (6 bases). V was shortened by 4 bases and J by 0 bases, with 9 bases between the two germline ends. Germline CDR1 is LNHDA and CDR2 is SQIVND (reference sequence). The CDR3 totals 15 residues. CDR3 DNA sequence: TGTGCCAGTAGTACCGGGGGAGCGAACACCGGGGAGCTGTTTTTT. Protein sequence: CASSTGGANTGELFF.

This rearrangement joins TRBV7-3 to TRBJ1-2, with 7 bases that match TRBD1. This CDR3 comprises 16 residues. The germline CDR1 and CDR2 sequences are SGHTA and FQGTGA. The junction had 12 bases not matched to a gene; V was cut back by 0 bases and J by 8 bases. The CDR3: CASSLTFSGDSSGYTF. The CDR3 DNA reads TGTGCCAGCAGCTTAACGTTCTCCGGGGACAGCTCGGGCTACACCTTC.

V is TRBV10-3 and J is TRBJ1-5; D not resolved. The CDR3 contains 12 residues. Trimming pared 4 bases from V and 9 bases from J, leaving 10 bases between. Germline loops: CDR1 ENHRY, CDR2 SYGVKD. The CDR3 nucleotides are TGTGCCATCAGTGCCCAAGGAGGGCCCCAGCATTTT. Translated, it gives CAISAQGGPQHF.

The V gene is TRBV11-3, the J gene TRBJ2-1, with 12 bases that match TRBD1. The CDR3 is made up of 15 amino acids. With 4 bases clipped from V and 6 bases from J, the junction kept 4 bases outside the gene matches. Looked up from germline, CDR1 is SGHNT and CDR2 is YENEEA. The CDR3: CASSSGQGASNEQFF. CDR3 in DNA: TGTGCCAGCAGCTCGGGACAGGGGGCATCCAATGAGCAGTTCTTC.

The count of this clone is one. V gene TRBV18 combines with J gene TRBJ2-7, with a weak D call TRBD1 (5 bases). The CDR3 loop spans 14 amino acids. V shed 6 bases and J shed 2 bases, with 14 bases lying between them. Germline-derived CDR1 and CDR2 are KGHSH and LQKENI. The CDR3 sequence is CASSFSRDPYEQYF. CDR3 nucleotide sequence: TGTGCCAGCTCTTTTTCCAGGGATCCCTACGAGCAGTACTTC.

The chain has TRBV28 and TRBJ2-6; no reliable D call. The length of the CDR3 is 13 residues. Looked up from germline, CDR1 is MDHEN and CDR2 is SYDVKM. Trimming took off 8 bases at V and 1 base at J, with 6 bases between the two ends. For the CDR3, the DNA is TGTGCCAGCGTGTATTCTGGGGCCAACGTCCTGACTTTC. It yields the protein CASVYSGANVLTF. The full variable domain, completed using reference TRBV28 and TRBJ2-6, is DVKVTQSSRYLVKRTGEKVFLECVQDMDHENMFWYRQDPGLGLRLIYFSYDVKMKEKGDIPEGYSVSREKKERFSLILESASTNQTSMYLCASVYSGANVLTFGAGSRLTVL.

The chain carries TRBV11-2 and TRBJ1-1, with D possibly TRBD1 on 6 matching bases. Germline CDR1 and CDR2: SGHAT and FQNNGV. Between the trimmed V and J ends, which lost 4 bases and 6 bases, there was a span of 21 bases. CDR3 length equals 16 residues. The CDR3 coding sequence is TGTGCCAGCAGCTCACCCATGGGGGCAGGGAATTCTGAAGCTTTCTTT. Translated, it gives CASSSPMGAGNSEAFF.

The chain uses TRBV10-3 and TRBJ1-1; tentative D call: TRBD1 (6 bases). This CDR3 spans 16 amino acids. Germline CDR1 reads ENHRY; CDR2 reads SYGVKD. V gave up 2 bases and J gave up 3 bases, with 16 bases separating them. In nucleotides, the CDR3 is TGTGCCATCAGTGAGACCCCCCAGGGGTTGTACACTGAAGCTTTCTTT. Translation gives CAISETPQGLYTEAFF.

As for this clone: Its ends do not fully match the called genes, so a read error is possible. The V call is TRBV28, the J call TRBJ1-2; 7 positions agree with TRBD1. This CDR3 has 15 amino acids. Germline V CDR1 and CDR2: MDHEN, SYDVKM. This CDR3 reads CASSPGQTRRYVYTF. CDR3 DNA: TGTGCCAGCAGTCCGGGACAGACCAGGAGGTATGTCTACACCTTC.

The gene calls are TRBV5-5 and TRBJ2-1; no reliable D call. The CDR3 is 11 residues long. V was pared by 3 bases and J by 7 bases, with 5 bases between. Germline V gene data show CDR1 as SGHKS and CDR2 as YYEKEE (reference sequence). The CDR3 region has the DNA TGTGCCAGCAGCTCGCAGAATGAGCAGTTCTTC. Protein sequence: CASSSQNEQFF.

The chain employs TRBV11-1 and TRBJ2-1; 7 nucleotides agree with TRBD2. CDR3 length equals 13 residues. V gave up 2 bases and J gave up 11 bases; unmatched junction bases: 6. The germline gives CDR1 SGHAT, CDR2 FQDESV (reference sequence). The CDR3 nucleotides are TGTGCCAGCAGCTTACACCTGGGGGGGAAGCAGTTCTTC. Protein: CASSLHLGGKQFF.

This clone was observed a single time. The CDR3 DNA reads TGCGCCAGCAGCCAAGATAGGCCCGGACAGCCAGGCGACGAGCAGTACTTC. It encodes CASSQDRPGQPGDEQYF. The chain links TRBV4-1 to TRBJ2-5; tentative D call: TRBD1 (6 bases). The J call may be faulty, since TRBJ2-7 better matches the DNA end. The germline gives CDR1 MGHRA, CDR2 YSYEKL. The CDR3 covers 17 residues.

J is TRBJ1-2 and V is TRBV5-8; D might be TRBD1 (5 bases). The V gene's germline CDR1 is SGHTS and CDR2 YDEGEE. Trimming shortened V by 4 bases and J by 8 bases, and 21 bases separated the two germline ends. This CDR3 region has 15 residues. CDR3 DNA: TGTGCCAGCAGCAAAATCCCGACCGGGGGACGGGGCTACACCTTC. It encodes CASSKIPTGGRGYTF.

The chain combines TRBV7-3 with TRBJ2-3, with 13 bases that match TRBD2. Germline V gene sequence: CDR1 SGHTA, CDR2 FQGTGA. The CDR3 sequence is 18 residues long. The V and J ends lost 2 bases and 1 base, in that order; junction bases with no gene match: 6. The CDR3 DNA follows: TGTGCCAGCAGCTTATTAGGGACTAGCGGGGCTCGCACAGATACGCAGTATTTT. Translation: CASSLLGTSGARTDTQYF.